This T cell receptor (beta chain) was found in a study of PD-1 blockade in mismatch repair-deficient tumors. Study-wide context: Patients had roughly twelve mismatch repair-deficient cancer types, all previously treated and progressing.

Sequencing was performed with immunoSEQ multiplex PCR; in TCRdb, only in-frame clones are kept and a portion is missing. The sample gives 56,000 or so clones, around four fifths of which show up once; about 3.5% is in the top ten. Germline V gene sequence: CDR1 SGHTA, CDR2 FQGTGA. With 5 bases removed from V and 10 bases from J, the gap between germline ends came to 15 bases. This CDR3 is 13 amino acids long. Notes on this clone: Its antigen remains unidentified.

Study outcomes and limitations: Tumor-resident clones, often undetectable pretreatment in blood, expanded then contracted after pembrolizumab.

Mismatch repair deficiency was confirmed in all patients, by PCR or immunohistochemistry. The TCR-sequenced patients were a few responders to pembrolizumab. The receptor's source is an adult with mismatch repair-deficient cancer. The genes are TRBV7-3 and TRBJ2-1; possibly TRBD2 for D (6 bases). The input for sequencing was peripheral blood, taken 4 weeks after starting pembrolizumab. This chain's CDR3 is CASSPLAGREQFF. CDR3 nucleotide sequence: TGTGCCAGCAGCCCTCTGGCGGGGCGCGAGCAGTTCTTC.